The following is a TCR beta chain sequence with its context. The sample is drawn from a study of blood T cell repertoires in COVID-19. Whole-study context: Researchers got acute and convalescent COVID-19 samples from the United States, Italy and Spain. The cDNA or gDNA used as material had been derived from T cells, B-cell-depleted T cells, or PBMCs.

Per the study methods: The assay estimated nucleated cells by amplifying reference gene primers. The method was immunoSEQ multiplex PCR; TCRdb's version includes in-frame clones alone and lacks a portion of them. The DNA gave D and trimming, while V, J and clone size come from that table. The sample contains 20,000 to 25,000 clones, around nine tenths of which appear only once. CDR1 is SGHDT, CDR2 YYEEEE, per germline. The CDR3 spans 12 residues. The V gene lost 3 bases and the J gene lost 8 bases, with 9 bases spanning the gap. Sequenced material: peripheral blood. This receptor was identified in a woman aged 70-85 years with active COVID-19. This rearrangement joins TRBV5-6 to TRBJ2-1; a possible D gene is TRBD1 (5 bases). The CDR3 spells CASSSGWDEQFF. The CDR3 DNA sequence: TGTGCCAGCAGCTCAGGGTGGGATGAGCAGTTCTTC.